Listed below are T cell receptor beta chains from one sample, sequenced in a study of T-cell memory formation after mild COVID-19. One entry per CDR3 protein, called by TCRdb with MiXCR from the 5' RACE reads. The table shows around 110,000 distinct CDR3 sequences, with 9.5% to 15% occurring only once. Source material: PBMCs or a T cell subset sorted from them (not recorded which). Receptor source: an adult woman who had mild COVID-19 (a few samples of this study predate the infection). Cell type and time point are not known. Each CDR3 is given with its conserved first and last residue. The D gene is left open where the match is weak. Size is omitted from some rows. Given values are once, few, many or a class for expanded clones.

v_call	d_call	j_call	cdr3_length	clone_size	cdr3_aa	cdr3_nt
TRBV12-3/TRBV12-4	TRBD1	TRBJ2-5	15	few	CASSDPGQKIETQYF	TGTGCCAGCAGTGATCCGGGACAGAAGATAGAGACCCAGTACTTC
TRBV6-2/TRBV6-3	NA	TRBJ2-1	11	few	CASSGGLKQFF	TGTGCCAGCAGTGGAGGTTTGAAGCAGTTCTTC
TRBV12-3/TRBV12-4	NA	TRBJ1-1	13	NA	CASSGAGHEMTFF	TGTGCCAGCAGTGGGGCGGGACACGAGATGACTTTCTTT
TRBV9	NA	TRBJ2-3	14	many	CASSVAGSTDTQYF	TGTGCCAGCAGCGTAGCCGGGAGCACAGATACGCAGTATTTT
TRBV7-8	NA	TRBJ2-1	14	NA	CASRGTQYYNEQFF	TGTGCCAGCAGGGGGACCCAATATTACAATGAGCAGTTCTTC
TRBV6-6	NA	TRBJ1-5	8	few	CARNPQHF	TGTGCCAGAAATCCCCAGCATTTT
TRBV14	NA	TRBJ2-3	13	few	CASSQVRRDTQYF	TGTGCCAGCAGCCAAGTCCGTAGGGATACGCAGTATTTT
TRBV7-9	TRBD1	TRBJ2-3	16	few	CASSLRTGWVTDTQYF	TGTGCCAGCAGCTTGCGGACAGGGTGGGTAACAGATACGCAGTATTTT
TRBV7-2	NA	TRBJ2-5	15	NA	CASTPGQRVGETQYF	TGTGCCAGCACCCCTGGACAGCGGGTCGGCGAGACCCAGTACTTC
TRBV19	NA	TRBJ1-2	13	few	CASSIGHFYGYTF	TGTGCCAGTAGTATTGGACACTTCTATGGCTACACCTTC
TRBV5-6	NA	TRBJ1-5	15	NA	CASSIQAPVDQPQHF	TGTGCCAGCTCCATACAGGCACCAGTCGATCAGCCCCAGCATTTT
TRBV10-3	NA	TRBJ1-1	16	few	CAISAGSGQGNTEAFF	TGTGCCATCAGTGCCGGTTCGGGGCAGGGAAACACTGAAGCTTTCTTT
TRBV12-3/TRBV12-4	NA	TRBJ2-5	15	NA	CASSFPSTELETQYF	TGTGCCAGCAGTTTTCCCTCGACAGAGCTAGAGACCCAGTACTTC
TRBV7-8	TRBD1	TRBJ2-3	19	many	CASSFWTGQGSASTDTQYF	TGTGCCAGCAGCTTCTGGACGGGACAGGGGTCCGCTAGCACAGATACGCAGTATTTT